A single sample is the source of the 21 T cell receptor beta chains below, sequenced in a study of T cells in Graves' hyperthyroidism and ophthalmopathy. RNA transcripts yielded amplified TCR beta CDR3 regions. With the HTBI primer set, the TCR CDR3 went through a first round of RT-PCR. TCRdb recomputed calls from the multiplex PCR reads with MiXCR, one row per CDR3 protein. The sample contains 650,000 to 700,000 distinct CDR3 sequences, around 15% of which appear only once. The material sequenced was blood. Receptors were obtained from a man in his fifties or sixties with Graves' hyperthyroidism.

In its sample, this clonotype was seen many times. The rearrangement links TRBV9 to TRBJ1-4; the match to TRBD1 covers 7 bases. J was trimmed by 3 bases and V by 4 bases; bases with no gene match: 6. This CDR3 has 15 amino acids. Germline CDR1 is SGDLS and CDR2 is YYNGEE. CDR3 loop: CASSFSGTANEKLFF. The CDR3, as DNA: TGTGCCAGCAGCTTCTCGGGGACAGCTAATGAAAAACTGTTTTTT.

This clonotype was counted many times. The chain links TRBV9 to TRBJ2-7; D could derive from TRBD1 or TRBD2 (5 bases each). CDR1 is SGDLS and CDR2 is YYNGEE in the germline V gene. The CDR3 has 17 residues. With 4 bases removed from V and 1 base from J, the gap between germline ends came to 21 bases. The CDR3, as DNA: TGTGCCAGCAGCCATGGGACGGGGCAGGGAAATTCCTACGAGCAGTACTTC. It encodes CASSHGTGQGNSYEQYF.

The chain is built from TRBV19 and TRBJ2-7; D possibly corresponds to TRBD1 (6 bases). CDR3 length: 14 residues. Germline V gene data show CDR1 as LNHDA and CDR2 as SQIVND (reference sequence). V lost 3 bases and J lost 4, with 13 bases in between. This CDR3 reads CASSIRTEEYEQYF. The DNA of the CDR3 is TGTGCCAGTAGTATTAGGACAGAAGAATACGAGCAGTACTTC. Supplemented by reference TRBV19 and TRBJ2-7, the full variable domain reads DGGITQSPKYLFRKEGQNVTLSCEQNLNHDAMYWYRQDPGQGLRLIYYSQIVNDFQKGDIAEGYSVSREKKESFPLTVTSAQKNPTAFYLCASSIRTEEYEQYFGPGTRLTVT.

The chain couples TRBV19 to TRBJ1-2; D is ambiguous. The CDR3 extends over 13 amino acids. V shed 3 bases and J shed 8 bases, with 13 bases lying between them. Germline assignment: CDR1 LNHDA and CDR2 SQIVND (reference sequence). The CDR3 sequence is CASSISSGSGYTF. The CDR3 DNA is TGTGCCAGTAGTATTAGTTCCGGGTCCGGCTACACCTTC.

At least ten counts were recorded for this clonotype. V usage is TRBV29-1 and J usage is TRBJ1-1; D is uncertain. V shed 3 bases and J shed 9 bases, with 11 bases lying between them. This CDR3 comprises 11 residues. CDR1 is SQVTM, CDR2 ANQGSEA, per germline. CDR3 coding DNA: TGCAGCGTTGAGCCTTACCTTCAAGCTTTCTTT. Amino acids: CSVEPYLQAFF.

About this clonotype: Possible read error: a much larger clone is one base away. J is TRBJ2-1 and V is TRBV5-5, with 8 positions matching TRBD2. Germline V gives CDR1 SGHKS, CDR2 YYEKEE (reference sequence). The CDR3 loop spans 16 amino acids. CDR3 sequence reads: CASSSERGSSYNEHFF. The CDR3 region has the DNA TGTGCCAGCAGCTCCGAGCGGGGGAGCTCCTACAATGAGCACTTCTTC.

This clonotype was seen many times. The CDR3 DNA sequence: TGTGCCAGCAGCCACCACCCCGGGACTATAAACACCGGGGAGCTGTTTTTT. Amino acid sequence: CASSHHPGTINTGELFF. The chain combines TRBV27 with TRBJ2-2; the match to TRBD2 covers 7 bases. The CDR3 has 17 amino acids. The germline CDR1 and CDR2 sequences are MNHEY and SMNVEV (reference sequence). V dropped 6 bases and J dropped 2; count of bases not matched to a gene: 12.

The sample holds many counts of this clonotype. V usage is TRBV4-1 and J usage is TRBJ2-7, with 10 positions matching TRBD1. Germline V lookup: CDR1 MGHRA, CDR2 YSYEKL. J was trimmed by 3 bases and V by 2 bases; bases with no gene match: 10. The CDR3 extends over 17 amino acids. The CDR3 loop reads CASSQSFYRDRGYEQYF. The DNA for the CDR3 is TGCGCCAGCAGCCAATCGTTTTACCGGGACAGGGGCTACGAGCAGTACTTC.

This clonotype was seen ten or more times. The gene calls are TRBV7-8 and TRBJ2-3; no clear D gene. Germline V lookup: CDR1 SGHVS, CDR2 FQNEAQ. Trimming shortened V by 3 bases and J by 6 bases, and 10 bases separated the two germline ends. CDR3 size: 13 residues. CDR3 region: CASSFQLLDTQYF. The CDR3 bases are TGTGCCAGCAGCTTTCAGCTACTGGATACGCAGTATTTT.

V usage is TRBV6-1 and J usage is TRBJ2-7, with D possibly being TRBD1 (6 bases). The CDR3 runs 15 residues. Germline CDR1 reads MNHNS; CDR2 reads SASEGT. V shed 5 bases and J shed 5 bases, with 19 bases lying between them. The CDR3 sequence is CASSLQGSSIHEQYF. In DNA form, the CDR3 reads TGTGCCAGCAGTCTACAGGGTTCTAGTATCCACGAGCAGTACTTC.

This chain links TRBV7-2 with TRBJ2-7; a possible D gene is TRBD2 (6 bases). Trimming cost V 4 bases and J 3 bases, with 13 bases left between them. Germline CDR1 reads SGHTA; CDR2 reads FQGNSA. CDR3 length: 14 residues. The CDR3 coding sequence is TGTGCCAGCAGCTGGACTATGGGTTTCTACGAGCAGTACTTC. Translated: CASSWTMGFYEQYF.

The CDR3 nucleotides read TGTGCCAGCAGCGTATGGGACAGCATGAACACTGAAGCTTTCTTT. Its protein is CASSVWDSMNTEAFF. The gene calls are TRBV9 and TRBJ1-1, with TRBD1 identical over 7 bases. The CDR3 runs 15 residues. Germline CDR1 reads SGDLS; CDR2 reads YYNGEE. V lost 1 base and J lost 0; bases outside the gene matches: 3. The full variable domain, in which reference TRBV9 and TRBJ1-1 provide the parts outside the CDR3, is DSGVTQTPKHLITATGQRVTLRCSPRSGDLSVYWYQQSLDQGLQFLIQYYNGEERAKGNILERFSAQQFPDLHSELNLSSLELGDSALYFCASSVWDSMNTEAFFGQGTRLTVV.

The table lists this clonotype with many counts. The chain's CDR3 is CASSEGGSGRAGGETQYF. CDR3 DNA: TGTGCCAGCAGTGAGGGAGGTAGCGGGAGGGCGGGTGGAGAGACCCAGTACTTC. The chain couples TRBV25-1 to TRBJ2-5; 11 positions match TRBD2. Germline loops: CDR1 MGHDK, CDR2 SYGVNS. Trimming at V came to 3 bases and at J to 4 bases, leaving 13 bases not matched to a gene. This CDR3 region has 18 residues. Variable domain in full (rest from reference TRBV25-1 and TRBJ2-5): EADIYQTPRYLVIGTGKKITLECSQTMGHDKMYWYQQDPGMELHLIHYSYGVNSTEKGDLSSESTVSRIRTEHFPLTLESARPSHTSQYLCASSEGGSGRAGGETQYFGPGTRLLVL.

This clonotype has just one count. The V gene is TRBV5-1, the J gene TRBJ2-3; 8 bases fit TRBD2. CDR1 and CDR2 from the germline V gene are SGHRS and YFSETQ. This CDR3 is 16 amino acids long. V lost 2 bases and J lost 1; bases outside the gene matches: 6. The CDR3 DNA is TGCGCCAGCAGCTTATTAGCGGGATCGGGCACAGATACGCAGTATTTT. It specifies CASSLLAGSGTDTQYF.

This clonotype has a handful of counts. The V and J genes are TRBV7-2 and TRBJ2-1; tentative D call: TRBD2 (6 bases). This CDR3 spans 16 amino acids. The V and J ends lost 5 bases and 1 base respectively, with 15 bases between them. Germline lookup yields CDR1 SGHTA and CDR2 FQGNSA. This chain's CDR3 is CASSQALALSYNEQFF. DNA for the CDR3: TGTGCCAGCAGCCAGGCGCTAGCGTTGTCCTACAATGAGCAGTTCTTC.

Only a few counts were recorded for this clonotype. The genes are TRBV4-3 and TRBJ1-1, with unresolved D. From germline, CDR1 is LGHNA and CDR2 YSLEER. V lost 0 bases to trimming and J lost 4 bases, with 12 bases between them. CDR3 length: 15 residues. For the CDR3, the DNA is TGCGCCAGCAGCCAAGATTCGGGTTTAGGCACTGAAGCTTTCTTT. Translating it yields CASSQDSGLGTEAFF.

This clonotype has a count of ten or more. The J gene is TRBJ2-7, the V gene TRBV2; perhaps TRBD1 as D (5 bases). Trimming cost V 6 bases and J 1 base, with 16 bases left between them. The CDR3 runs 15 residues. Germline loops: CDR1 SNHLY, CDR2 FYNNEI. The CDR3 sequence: CASRPGRAKSYEQYF. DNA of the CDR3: TGTGCCAGCAGACCAGGCAGGGCCAAATCCTACGAGCAGTACTTC.

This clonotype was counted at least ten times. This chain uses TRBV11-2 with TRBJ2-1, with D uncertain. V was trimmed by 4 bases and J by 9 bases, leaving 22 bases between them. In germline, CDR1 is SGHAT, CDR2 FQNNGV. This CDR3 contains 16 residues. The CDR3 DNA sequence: TGTGCCAGCAGCTCCTTAACGGTACGCGCGACGGGTGAGCAGTTCTTC. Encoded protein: CASSSLTVRATGEQFF.

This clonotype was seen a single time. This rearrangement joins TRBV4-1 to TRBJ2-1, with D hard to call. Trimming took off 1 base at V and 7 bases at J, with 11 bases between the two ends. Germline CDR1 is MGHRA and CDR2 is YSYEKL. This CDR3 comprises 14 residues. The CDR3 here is CASSQVLGENEQFF. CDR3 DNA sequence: TGCGCCAGCAGCCAAGTTTTGGGCGAAAATGAGCAGTTCTTC.

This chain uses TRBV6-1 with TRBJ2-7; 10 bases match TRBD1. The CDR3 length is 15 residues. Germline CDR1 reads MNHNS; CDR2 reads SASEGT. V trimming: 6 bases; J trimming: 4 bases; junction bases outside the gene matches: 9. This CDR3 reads CASSRLGQGTYEQYF. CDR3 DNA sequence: TGTGCCAGCAGCCGCCTGGGACAGGGGACGTACGAGCAGTACTTC.

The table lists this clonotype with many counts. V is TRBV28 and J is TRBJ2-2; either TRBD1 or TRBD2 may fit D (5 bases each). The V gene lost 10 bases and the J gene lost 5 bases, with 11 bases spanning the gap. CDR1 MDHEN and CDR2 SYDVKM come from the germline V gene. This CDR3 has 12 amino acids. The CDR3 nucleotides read TGTGCCACCACTTGGGGGACCGGGGAGCTGTTTTTT. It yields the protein CATTWGTGELFF.